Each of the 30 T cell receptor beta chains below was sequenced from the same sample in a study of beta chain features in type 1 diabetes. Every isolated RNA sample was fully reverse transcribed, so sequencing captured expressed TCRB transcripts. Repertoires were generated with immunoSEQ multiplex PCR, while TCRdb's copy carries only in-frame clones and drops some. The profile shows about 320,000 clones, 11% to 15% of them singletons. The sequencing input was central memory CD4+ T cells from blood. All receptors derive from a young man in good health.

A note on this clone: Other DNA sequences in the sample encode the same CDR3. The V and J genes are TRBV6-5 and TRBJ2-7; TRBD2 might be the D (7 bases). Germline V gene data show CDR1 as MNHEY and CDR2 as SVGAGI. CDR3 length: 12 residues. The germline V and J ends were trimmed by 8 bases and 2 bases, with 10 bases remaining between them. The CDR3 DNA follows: TGTGCCAGCTCGGGGGGCCCCTACGAGCAGTACTTC. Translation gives CASSGGPYEQYF.

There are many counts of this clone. The CDR3 nucleotides are TGTGCCAGCAGCTTACTGCGGGACAGGGCGAATGAGCAGTTCTTC. This translates into CASSLLRDRANEQFF. The chain combines TRBV7-9 with TRBJ2-1; 9 bases are shared with TRBD1. This CDR3 has 15 amino acids. V was pared by 2 bases and J by 7 bases, with 6 bases of the junction left unmatched. CDR1 SEHNR and CDR2 FQNEAQ come from the germline V gene (reference sequence). Based on the CDR3 plus reference TRBV7-9 and TRBJ2-1, the full variable domain is DTGVSQNPRHKITKRGQNVTFRCDPISEHNRLYWYRQTLGQGPEFLTYFQNEAQLEKSRLLSDRFSAERPKGSFSTLEIQRTEQGDSAMYLCASSLLRDRANEQFFGPGTRLTVL.

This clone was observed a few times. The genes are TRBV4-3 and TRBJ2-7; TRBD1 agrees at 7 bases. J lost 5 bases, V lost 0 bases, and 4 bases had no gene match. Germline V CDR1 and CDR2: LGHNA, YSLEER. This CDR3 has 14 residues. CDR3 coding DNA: TGCGCCAGCAGCCAAGAACAGACAGGGAACGAGCAGTACTTC. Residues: CASSQEQTGNEQYF.

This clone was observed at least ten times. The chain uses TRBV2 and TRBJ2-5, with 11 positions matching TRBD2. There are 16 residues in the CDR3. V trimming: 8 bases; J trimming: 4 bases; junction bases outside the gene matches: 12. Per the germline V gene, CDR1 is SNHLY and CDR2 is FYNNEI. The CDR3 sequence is CASAGLAGGGGETQYF. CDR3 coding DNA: TGTGCCAGCGCAGGGCTAGCGGGAGGAGGAGGAGAGACCCAGTACTTC.

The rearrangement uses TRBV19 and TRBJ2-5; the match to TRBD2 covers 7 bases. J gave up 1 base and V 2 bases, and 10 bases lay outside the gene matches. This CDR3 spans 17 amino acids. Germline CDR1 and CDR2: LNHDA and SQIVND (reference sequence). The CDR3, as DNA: TGTGCCAGTAGTATACCCCGCCGAGCGGGGTCCCAAGAGACCCAGTACTTC. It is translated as CASSIPRRAGSQETQYF.

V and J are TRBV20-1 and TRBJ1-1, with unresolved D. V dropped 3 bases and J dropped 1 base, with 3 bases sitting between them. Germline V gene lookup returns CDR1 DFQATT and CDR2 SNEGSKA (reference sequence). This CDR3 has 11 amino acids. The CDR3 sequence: CSASRNTEAFF. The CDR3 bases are TGCAGTGCTAGCAGGAACACTGAAGCTTTCTTT.

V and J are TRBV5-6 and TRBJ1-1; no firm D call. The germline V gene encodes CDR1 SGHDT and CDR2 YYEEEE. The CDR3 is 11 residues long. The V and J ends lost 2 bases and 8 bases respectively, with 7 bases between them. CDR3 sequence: CASSFDGEAFF. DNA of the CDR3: TGTGCCAGCAGCTTTGACGGGGAAGCTTTCTTT.

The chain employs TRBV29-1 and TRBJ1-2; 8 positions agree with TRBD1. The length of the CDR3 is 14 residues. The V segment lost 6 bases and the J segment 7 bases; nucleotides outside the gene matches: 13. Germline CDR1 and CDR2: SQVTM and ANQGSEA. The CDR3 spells CSVRGGQAMIGYTF. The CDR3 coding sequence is TGCAGCGTCCGAGGGGGACAGGCTATGATTGGCTACACCTTC. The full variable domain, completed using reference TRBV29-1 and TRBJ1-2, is SAVISQKPSRDICQRGTSLTIQCQVDSQVTMMFWYRQQPGQSLTLIATANQGSEATYESGFVIDKFPISRPNLTFSTLTVSNMSPEDSSIYLCSVRGGQAMIGYTFGSGTRLTVV.

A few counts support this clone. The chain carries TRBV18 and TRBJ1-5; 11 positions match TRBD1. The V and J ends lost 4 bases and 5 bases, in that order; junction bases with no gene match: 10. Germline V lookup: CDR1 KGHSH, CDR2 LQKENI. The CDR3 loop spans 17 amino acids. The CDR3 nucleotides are TGTGCCAGCTCACTGCTCTACCCGGGACAGGGGGATCAGCCCCAGCATTTT. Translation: CASSLLYPGQGDQPQHF.

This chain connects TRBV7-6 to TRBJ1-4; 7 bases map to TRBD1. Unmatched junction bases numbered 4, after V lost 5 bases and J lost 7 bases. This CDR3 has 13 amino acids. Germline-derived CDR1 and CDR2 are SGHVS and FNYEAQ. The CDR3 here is CASSRQGGEKLFF. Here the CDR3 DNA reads TGTGCCAGCAGCCGACAGGGAGGTGAAAAACTGTTTTTT.

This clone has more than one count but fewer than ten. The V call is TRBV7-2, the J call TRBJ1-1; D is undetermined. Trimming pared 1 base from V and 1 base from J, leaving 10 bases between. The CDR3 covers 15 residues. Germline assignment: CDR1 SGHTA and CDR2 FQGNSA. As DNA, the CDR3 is TGTGCCAGCAGCTTAGATCGGGAAGCGAACACTGAAGCTTTCTTT. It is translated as CASSLDREANTEAFF.

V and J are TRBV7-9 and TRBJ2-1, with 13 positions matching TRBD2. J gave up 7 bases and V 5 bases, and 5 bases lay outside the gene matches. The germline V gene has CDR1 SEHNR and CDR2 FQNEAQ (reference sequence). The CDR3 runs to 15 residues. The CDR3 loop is CASSPPGLAGNEQFF. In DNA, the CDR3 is TGTGCCAGCAGCCCGCCGGGACTAGCGGGAAATGAGCAGTTCTTC. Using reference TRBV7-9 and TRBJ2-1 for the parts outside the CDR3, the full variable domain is DTGVSQNPRHKITKRGQNVTFRCDPISEHNRLYWYRQTLGQGPEFLTYFQNEAQLEKSRLLSDRFSAERPKGSFSTLEIQRTEQGDSAMYLCASSPPGLAGNEQFFGPGTRLTVL.

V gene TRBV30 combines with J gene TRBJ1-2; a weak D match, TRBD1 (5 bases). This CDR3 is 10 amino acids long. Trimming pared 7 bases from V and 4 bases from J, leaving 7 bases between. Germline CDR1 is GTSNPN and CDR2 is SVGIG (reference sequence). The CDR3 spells CAYDSYGYTF. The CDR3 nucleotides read TGTGCCTACGACAGCTATGGCTACACCTTC.

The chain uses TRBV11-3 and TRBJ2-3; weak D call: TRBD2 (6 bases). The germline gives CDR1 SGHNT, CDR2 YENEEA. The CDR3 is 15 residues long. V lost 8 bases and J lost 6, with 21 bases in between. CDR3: CASAVGTPVGDTQYF. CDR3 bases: TGTGCCAGCGCCGTTGGGACTCCAGTCGGGGATACGCAGTATTTT.

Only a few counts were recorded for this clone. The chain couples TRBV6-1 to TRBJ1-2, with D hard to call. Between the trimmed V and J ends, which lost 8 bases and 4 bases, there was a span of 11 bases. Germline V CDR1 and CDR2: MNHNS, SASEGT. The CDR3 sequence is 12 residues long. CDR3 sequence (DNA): TGTGCCAGCGGAGAGGTCCCCTATGGCTACACCTTC. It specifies CASGEVPYGYTF.

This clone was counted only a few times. Written as DNA, the CDR3 is TGTGCCAGCAGCTTAAGGCGAGACGGGGAGCTGTTTTTT. Translating it yields CASSLRRDGELFF. This sequence joins TRBV7-3 and TRBJ2-2; no reliable D call. This CDR3 region has 13 residues. Germline CDR1 and CDR2: SGHTA and FQGTGA. V dropped 1 base and J dropped 7 bases, with 7 bases sitting between them.

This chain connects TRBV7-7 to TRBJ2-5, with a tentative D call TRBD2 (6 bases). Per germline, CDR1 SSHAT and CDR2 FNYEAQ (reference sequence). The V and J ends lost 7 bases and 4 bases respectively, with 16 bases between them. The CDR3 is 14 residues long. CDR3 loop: CASTPSAGRETQYF. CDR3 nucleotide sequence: TGTGCCAGCACCCCTAGCGCGGGACGAGAGACCCAGTACTTC.

This CDR3 reads CSALGGETQYF. The CDR3 nucleotides read TGCAGTGCTCTAGGGGGAGAGACCCAGTACTTC. The chain combines TRBV20-1 with TRBJ2-5; tentatively, D is TRBD1 (6 bases). Per the germline V gene, CDR1 is DFQATT and CDR2 is SNEGSKA (reference sequence). V was shortened by 5 bases and J by 4 bases, with 8 bases between the two germline ends. This CDR3 region has 11 residues.

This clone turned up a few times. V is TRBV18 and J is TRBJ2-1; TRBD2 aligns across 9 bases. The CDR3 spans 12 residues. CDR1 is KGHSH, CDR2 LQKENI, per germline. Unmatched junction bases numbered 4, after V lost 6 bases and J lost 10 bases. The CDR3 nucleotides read TGTGCCAGCTCGTCTAGCGGGGCCGAGCAGTTCTTC. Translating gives CASSSSGAEQFF. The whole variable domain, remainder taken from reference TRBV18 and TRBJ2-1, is NAGVMQNPRHLVRRRGQEARLRCSPMKGHSHVYWYRQLPEEGLKFMVYLQKENIIDESGMPKERFSAEFPKEGPSILRIQQVVRGDSAAYFCASSSSGAEQFFGPGTRLTVL.

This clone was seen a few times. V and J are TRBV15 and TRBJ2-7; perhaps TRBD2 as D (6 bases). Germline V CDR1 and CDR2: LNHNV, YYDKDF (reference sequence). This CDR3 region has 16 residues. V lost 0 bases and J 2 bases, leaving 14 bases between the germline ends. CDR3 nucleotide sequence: TGTGCCACCAGCAGAGATACGGGAGTATCAACCTACGAGCAGTACGTC. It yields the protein CATSRDTGVSTYEQYV.

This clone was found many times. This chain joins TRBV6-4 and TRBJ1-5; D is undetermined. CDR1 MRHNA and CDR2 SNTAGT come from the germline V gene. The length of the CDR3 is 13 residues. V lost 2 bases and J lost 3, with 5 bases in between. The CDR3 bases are TGTGCCAGCAGTGACAACCCCAATCAGCCCCAGCATTTT. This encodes CASSDNPNQPQHF.

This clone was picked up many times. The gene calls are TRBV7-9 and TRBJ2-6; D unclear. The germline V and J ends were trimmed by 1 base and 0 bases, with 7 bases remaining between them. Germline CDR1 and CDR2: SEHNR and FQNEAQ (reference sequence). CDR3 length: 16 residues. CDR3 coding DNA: TGTGCCAGCAGCTTAGGGCTGGTCTCTGGGGCCAACGTCCTGACTTTC. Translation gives CASSLGLVSGANVLTF.

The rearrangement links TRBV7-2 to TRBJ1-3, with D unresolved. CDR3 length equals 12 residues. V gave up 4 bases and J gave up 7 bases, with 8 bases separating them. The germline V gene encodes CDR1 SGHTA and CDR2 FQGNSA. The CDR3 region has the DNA TGTGCCAGCAGCTCTACACGGAACACCATATATTTT. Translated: CASSSTRNTIYF. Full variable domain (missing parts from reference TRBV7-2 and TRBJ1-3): GAGVSQSPSNKVTEKGKDVELRCDPISGHTALYWYRQSLGQGLEFLIYFQGNSAPDKSGLPSDRFSAERTGGSVSTLTIQRTQQEDSAVYLCASSSTRNTIYFGEGSWLTVV.

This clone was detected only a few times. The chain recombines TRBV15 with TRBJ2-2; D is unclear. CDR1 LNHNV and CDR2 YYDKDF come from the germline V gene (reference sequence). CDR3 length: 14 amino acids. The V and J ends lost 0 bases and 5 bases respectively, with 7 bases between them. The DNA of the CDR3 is TGTGCCACCAGCAGAGAAACGAGGACCGGGGAGCTGTTTTTT. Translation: CATSRETRTGELFF.

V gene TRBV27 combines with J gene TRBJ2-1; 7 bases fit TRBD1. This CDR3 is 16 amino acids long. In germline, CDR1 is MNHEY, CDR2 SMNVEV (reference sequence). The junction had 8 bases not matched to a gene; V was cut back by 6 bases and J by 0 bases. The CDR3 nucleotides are TGTGCCAGCAGGGCCCTCGGACAGGTCTCCTACAATGAGCAGTTCTTC. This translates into CASRALGQVSYNEQFF.

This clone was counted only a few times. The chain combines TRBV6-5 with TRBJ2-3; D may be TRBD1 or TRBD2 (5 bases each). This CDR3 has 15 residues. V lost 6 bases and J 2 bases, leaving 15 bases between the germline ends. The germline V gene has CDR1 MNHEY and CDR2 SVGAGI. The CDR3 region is CASSHLGTTTDTQYF. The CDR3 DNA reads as TGTGCCAGCAGCCATCTAGGGACGACCACAGATACGCAGTATTTT.

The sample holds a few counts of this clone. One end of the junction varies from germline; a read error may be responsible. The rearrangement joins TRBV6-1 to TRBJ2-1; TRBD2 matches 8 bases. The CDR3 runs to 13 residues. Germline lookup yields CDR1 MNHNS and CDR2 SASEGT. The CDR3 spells CGSSGSTYNEQFF. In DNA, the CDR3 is TGCGGCTCCAGCGGGAGTACCTACAATGAGCAGTTCTTC.

The CDR3 DNA is TGCAGTCCCCAGGTACAAGAGACCCAGTACTTC. This translates into CSPQVQETQYF. The gene calls are TRBV20-1 and TRBJ2-5; the D is unclear. This CDR3 is 11 amino acids long. Germline V gene lookup returns CDR1 DFQATT and CDR2 SNEGSKA (reference sequence). Trimming stripped 8 bases from V and 2 bases from J, with 9 bases between.

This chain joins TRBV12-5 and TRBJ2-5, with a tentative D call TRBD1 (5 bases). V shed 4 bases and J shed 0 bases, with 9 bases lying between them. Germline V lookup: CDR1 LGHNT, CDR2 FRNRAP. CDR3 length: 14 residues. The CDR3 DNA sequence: TGTGCTAGTGGTTCAGGGCGAGACCAAGAGACCCAGTACTTC. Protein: CASGSGRDQETQYF.

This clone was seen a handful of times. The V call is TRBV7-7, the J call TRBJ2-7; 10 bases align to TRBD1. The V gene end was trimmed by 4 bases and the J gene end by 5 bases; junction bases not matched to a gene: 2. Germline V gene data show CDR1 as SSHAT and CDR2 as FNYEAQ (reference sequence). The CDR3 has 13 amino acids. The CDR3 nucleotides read TGTGCCAGCAGCTCGGACAGGGGGAACGAGCAGTACTTC. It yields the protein CASSSDRGNEQYF.